Each of the 29 T cell receptor beta chains below was sequenced from the same sample in a study of cytomegalovirus exposure and HLA in healthy donors. 13 Jbeta primers and 60 Vbeta primers were used for the PCR. The method was immunoSEQ multiplex PCR; TCRdb's version includes in-frame clones alone and lacks a portion of them. The sample has approximately 79,000 clones; less than 80% are singletons. The specimen was PBMCs. These receptors were obtained from a man aged 40-55 years in good health and CMV-seropositive.

The J gene is TRBJ2-2, the V gene TRBV7-9; TRBD1 is a possible D gene (6 bases). Germline V gene lookup returns CDR1 SEHNR and CDR2 FQNEAQ (reference sequence). The CDR3 contains 14 residues. V gave up 6 bases and J gave up 7 bases, with 15 bases separating them. The CDR3 is CASSIYRDGGELFF. The DNA of the CDR3 is TGTGCCAGCAGTATATACAGGGATGGCGGGGAGCTGTTTTTT. The whole variable domain, filled in from reference TRBV7-9 and TRBJ2-2, reads DTGVSQNPRHKITKRGQNVTFRCDPISEHNRLYWYRQTLGQGPEFLTYFQNEAQLEKSRLLSDRFSAERPKGSFSTLEIQRTEQGDSAMYLCASSIYRDGGELFFGEGSRLTVL.

The V call is TRBV7-2, the J call TRBJ1-1; 11 bases are shared with TRBD1. Germline assignment: CDR1 SGHTA and CDR2 FQGNSA. This CDR3 has 15 residues. Trimming took 6 bases from V and 0 from J; bases not matched to a gene: 3. The CDR3 here is CASRGQGEVNTEAFF. The CDR3 nucleotides read TGTGCCAGCAGGGGACAGGGGGAGGTGAACACTGAAGCTTTCTTT.

The V and J genes are TRBV5-1 and TRBJ2-3, with 7 nucleotides matching TRBD2. V was clipped by 0 bases and J by 0 bases; unmatched bases: 4. Germline CDR1 reads SGHRS; CDR2 reads YFSETQ. CDR3 length: 16 amino acids. The chain's CDR3 is CASSLGTSSSTDTQYF. The CDR3 region has the DNA TGCGCCAGCAGCTTGGGGACTAGTTCTAGCACAGATACGCAGTATTTT.

This rearrangement joins TRBV5-5 to TRBJ2-7; the match to TRBD2 covers 11 bases. The CDR3 has 15 residues. Germline CDR1 SGHKS, CDR2 YYEKEE (reference sequence). The trim removed 4 bases at V and 6 bases at J, leaving 9 bases unmatched. The CDR3 region has the DNA TGTGCCAGCAGCCAGGGACTAGCGGACGGTGGCGAGCAGTACTTC. This sequence encodes CASSQGLADGGEQYF.

This chain links TRBV11-2 with TRBJ2-1, with TRBD1 matching over 7 bases. Germline CDR1 and CDR2: SGHAT and FQNNGV. V was pared by 5 bases and J by 7 bases, with 8 bases of the junction left unmatched. This CDR3 contains 14 residues. CDR3 amino acids: CASSLLPQGNEQFF. The CDR3, as DNA: TGTGCCAGCAGCCTACTTCCACAGGGGAATGAGCAGTTCTTC.

The sample holds a few counts of this clone. V is TRBV7-9 and J is TRBJ2-1; the match to TRBD1 covers 7 bases. The CDR3 runs 15 residues. V lost 6 bases, J lost 7 bases, and 12 bases stayed unmatched. Germline V gene sequence: CDR1 SEHNR, CDR2 FQNEAQ (reference sequence). The CDR3 DNA sequence: TGTGCCAGCAGTCCCATAGGGGGACAGTGGAATGAGCAGTTCTTC. It yields the protein CASSPIGGQWNEQFF.

A few counts support this clone. The genes are TRBV5-1 and TRBJ1-5; 7 bases map to TRBD1. The trim removed 4 bases at V and 4 bases at J, leaving 8 bases unmatched. The CDR3 extends over 15 amino acids. The germline gives CDR1 SGHRS, CDR2 YFSETQ. As DNA, the CDR3 is TGCGCCAGCAGCATCGACGGGACAGCTAATCAGCCCCAGCATTTT. Its protein is CASSIDGTANQPQHF. The full variable domain, its missing parts supplied by reference TRBV5-1 and TRBJ1-5, is KAGVTQTPRYLIKTRGQQVTLSCSPISGHRSVSWYQQTPGQGLQFLFEYFSETQRNKGNFPGRFSGRQFSNSRSEMNVSTLELGDSALYLCASSIDGTANQPQHFGDGTRLSIL.

The chain is built from TRBV4-1 and TRBJ2-7, with 9 bases that match TRBD2. This CDR3 has 16 amino acids. Germline CDR1 and CDR2: MGHRA and YSYEKL. Losses at the gene ends were 1 base for V and 4 bases for J; bases not matched to a gene: 8. CDR3 sequence reads: CASSQGLSGGMYEQYF. The DNA of the CDR3 is TGCGCCAGCAGCCAAGGTCTTAGCGGGGGTATGTACGAGCAGTACTTC.

J is TRBJ2-7 and V is TRBV7-6; 11 nucleotides align to TRBD2. Germline CDR1 reads SGHVS; CDR2 reads FNYEAQ. V lost 4 bases and J lost 5; bases outside the gene matches: 10. This CDR3 has 16 amino acids. CDR3 DNA: TGTGCCAGCAGCTCACCCCCTAGCGGGGGGATGCACGAGCAGTACTTC. Protein product: CASSSPPSGGMHEQYF.

This clone was counted once. The rearrangement links TRBV7-9 to TRBJ2-3; D perhaps matches TRBD2 (7 bases). Germline CDR1 SEHNR, CDR2 FQNEAQ (reference sequence). V dropped 4 bases and J dropped 2 bases, with 16 bases sitting between them. The CDR3 runs 16 residues. DNA for the CDR3: TGTGCCAGCAGCTCGCCAGGGCGGGGGCTCACAGATACGCAGTATTTT. Its translation: CASSSPGRGLTDTQYF.

This chain connects TRBV28 to TRBJ2-7; 7 positions match TRBD2. Germline lookup yields CDR1 MDHEN and CDR2 SYDVKM. The ends lost 6 bases at V and 3 bases at J; junction bases unmatched: 8. This CDR3 is built from 14 residues. Here the CDR3 reads CASRSGTGGYEQYF. Written as DNA, the CDR3 is TGTGCCAGCAGATCCGGTACGGGGGGCTACGAGCAGTACTTC.

This chain links TRBV7-8 with TRBJ2-7, with D perhaps matching TRBD1 (6 bases). Germline V lookup: CDR1 SGHVS, CDR2 FQNEAQ. Between the trimmed V and J ends, which lost 5 bases and 2 bases, there was a span of 10 bases. The CDR3 extends over 13 amino acids. The CDR3 DNA follows: TGTGCCAGCAGCCAGGGGAGAGCCTACGAGCAGTACTTC. Translation: CASSQGRAYEQYF.

Of note for this clone: The junction shows a germline mismatch at one end, possibly a read error. The V and J genes are TRBV15 and TRBJ1-1; D unresolved. CDR3 length equals 15 residues. Germline values: CDR1 LNHNV, CDR2 YYDKDF (reference sequence). The CDR3 here is CAASRAGSMNTEAFF. The CDR3 nucleotides are TGTGCCGCCAGCAGAGCTGGTTCTATGAACACTGAAGCTTTCTTT.

V is TRBV9 and J is TRBJ1-5, with D maybe TRBD1 (6 bases). Germline lookup yields CDR1 SGDLS and CDR2 YYNGEE. V dropped 7 bases and J dropped 0 bases, with 20 bases sitting between them. This CDR3 contains 17 residues. The CDR3 spells CASGLLGAHYSNQPQHF. The CDR3 bases are TGTGCCAGCGGCCTTCTGGGGGCTCACTATAGCAATCAGCCCCAGCATTTT.

The chain is built from TRBV10-3 and TRBJ1-5, with a tentative D call TRBD1 (5 bases). Trimming pared 2 bases from V and 7 bases from J, leaving 9 bases between. The germline gives CDR1 ENHRY, CDR2 SYGVKD. The CDR3 is 13 residues long. CDR3 in amino acids: CAISETGGQPQHF. CDR3 nucleotide sequence: TGTGCCATCAGTGAGACCGGGGGACAGCCCCAGCATTTT.

The gene calls are TRBV6-1 and TRBJ1-4; weak D call: TRBD1 (5 bases). CDR3 length: 14 residues. Between the trimmed V and J ends, which lost 7 bases and 2 bases, there was a span of 11 bases. CDR1 and CDR2 (germline): MNHNS, SASEGT. The CDR3 DNA is TGTGCCAGCACCTTGACAGATACTAATGAAAAACTGTTTTTT. Translation: CASTLTDTNEKLFF.

This clone was seen a handful of times. The rearrangement joins TRBV6-6 to TRBJ1-2; the D gene is possibly TRBD1 (6 bases). V gave up 6 bases and J gave up 2 bases, with 13 bases separating them. This CDR3 region has 14 residues. Germline V lookup: CDR1 MNHNY, CDR2 SVGAGI (reference sequence). CDR3 in amino acids: CASSSSDRNYGYTF. CDR3 coding DNA: TGTGCCAGCAGCTCTTCGGACAGAAACTATGGCTACACCTTC.

This chain joins TRBV19 and TRBJ1-1; D is perhaps TRBD1 (5 bases). Germline CDR1 is LNHDA and CDR2 is SQIVND (reference sequence). CDR3 length: 13 amino acids. V shed 6 bases and J shed 3 bases, with 11 bases lying between them. CDR3 amino acids: CASSPGTYTEAFF. The CDR3 nucleotides are TGTGCCAGTAGCCCTGGGACTTACACTGAAGCTTTCTTT.

The chain has TRBV6-6 and TRBJ2-7; 10 bases align to TRBD2. Germline trimming cut 6 bases from V and 3 bases from J; bases unmatched to any gene: 8. The germline CDR1 and CDR2 sequences are MNHNY and SVGAGI (reference sequence). This CDR3 comprises 15 residues. The CDR3 DNA sequence: TGTGCCAGCAGAGCCGCGGCTAGCGGGGGCTACGAGCAGTACTTC. Encoded protein: CASRAAASGGYEQYF.

This clone was counted between two and nine times. This chain's CDR3 is CASSATTNTGELFF. In DNA, the CDR3 is TGTGCCAGCAGTGCGACAACTAACACCGGGGAGCTGTTTTTT. V gene TRBV2 combines with J gene TRBJ2-2; no clear D. The CDR3 has 14 amino acids. Per the germline V gene, CDR1 is SNHLY and CDR2 is FYNNEI. Trimming took 4 bases from V and 2 from J, leaving 8 bases between them.

This clone has only a few counts. The chain links TRBV30 to TRBJ2-1; D possibly corresponds to TRBD1 (6 bases). Germline CDR1 reads GTSNPN; CDR2 reads SVGIG (reference sequence). The CDR3 loop spans 15 amino acids. Trimming took off 1 base at V and 0 bases at J, with 10 bases between the two ends. The CDR3 bases are TGTGCCTGGAGTGGGGGACATAACTCCTACAATGAGCAGTTCTTC. Its translation is CAWSGGHNSYNEQFF. Looking up the rest from reference TRBV30 and TRBJ2-1 gives the full variable domain: SQTIHQWPATLVQPVGSPLSLECTVEGTSNPNLYWYRQAAGRGLQLLFYSVGIGQISSEVPQNLSASRPQDRQFILSSKKLLLSDSGFYLCAWSGGHNSYNEQFFGPGTRLTVL.

This rearrangement joins TRBV7-2 to TRBJ1-1, with D possibly being TRBD1 (5 bases). The germline gives CDR1 SGHTA, CDR2 FQGNSA. Between the trimmed V and J ends, which lost 3 bases and 1 base, there was a span of 15 bases. The CDR3 totals 16 residues. In DNA form, the CDR3 reads TGTGCCAGCAGCTTTCCAGGGCAGGGCCAGAACACTGAAGCTTTCTTT. This translates into CASSFPGQGQNTEAFF.

The chain has TRBV7-2 and TRBJ2-5, with 10 bases identical to TRBD2. Losses at the gene ends were 2 bases for V and 5 bases for J; bases not matched to a gene: 8. Germline lookup yields CDR1 SGHTA and CDR2 FQGNSA. CDR3 length: 16 residues. The chain's CDR3 is CASSLPSGGARETQYF. CDR3 nucleotides: TGTGCCAGCAGCTTACCGAGCGGGGGGGCCCGCGAGACCCAGTACTTC.

The chain links TRBV5-6 to TRBJ1-6, with D perhaps matching TRBD1 (5 bases). V lost 2 bases and J 5 bases, leaving 17 bases between the germline ends. The V gene's germline CDR1 is SGHDT and CDR2 YYEEEE. The CDR3 runs 17 residues. DNA of the CDR3: TGTGCCAGCAGCTTTGGGACGGGAGGCTTCCATAATTCACCCCTCCACTTT. This translates into CASSFGTGGFHNSPLHF.

This clone has more than one count but fewer than ten. One junction end does not reproduce the germline sequence, and a read error may be involved. The chain is built from TRBV9 and TRBJ2-7; the D gene is possibly TRBD2 (6 bases). Germline lookup yields CDR1 SGDLS and CDR2 YYNGEE. The CDR3 consists of 15 residues. CDR3 loop: CATSVEGSGRDEQYF. CDR3 nucleotide sequence: TGTGCCACCAGCGTAGAGGGTAGCGGCCGGGACGAGCAGTACTTC.

This clone is categorized as large. The chain is built from TRBV5-4 and TRBJ1-4; D uncertain. CDR1 is SGHNT, CDR2 YYREEE, per germline (reference sequence). Trimming took off 0 bases at V and 7 bases at J, with 13 bases between the two ends. The CDR3 extends over 15 amino acids. The CDR3 sequence is CASSLAADRGEKLFF. DNA for the CDR3: TGTGCCAGCAGCTTGGCCGCGGACCGGGGTGAAAAACTGTTTTTT.

This chain uses TRBV5-8 with TRBJ1-2, with D hard to call. CDR3 length: 13 residues. Germline V gene data show CDR1 as SGHTS and CDR2 as YDEGEE. V shed 2 bases and J shed 3 bases, with 8 bases lying between them. In nucleotides, the CDR3 is TGTGCCAGCAGCTTAACAATCCACTATGGCTACACCTTC. Translation: CASSLTIHYGYTF.

This clone appeared once. The rearrangement links TRBV27 to TRBJ2-1; TRBD2 might be the D (5 bases). The CDR3 is made up of 15 amino acids. Trimming cost V 4 bases and J 1 base, with 11 bases left between them. Germline V gives CDR1 MNHEY, CDR2 SMNVEV (reference sequence). CDR3 nucleotide sequence: TGTGCCAGCAGTTCGCAAAGAGGGTCCTACAATGAGCAGTTCTTC. This translates into CASSSQRGSYNEQFF.

The V call is TRBV7-9, the J call TRBJ1-2, with D maybe TRBD1 (6 bases). V was shortened by 3 bases and J by 3 bases, with 14 bases between the two germline ends. The CDR3 has 15 residues. Germline V gene lookup returns CDR1 SEHNR and CDR2 FQNEAQ (reference sequence). The CDR3 sequence: CASSFGQGGHYGYTF. CDR3 DNA: TGTGCCAGCAGCTTTGGTCAAGGGGGTCACTATGGCTACACCTTC.